This note documents a single T cell receptor beta chain sequence. Its antigen is currently unknown. The germline gives CDR1 SGHRS, CDR2 YFSETQ. The CDR3 runs to 14 residues. V shed 3 bases and J 6 bases; nucleotides not matched to a gene: 3. These data come from a study of cytomegalovirus exposure and HLA in healthy donors. Study observations and caveats: In a later analysis, donors in an Asian-associated ancestry cluster reportedly had fewer N-insertions in productive TCRs than the cohort mean.

A multiplex PCR was run with 60 Vbeta primers and 13 Jbeta primers. Clones were read by immunoSEQ multiplex PCR, and TCRdb kept only the in-frame ones, dropping some. This sample has about 120,000 clones, with 80% to 85% found just once. The donors comprised healthy bone marrow donors. The chain couples TRBV5-1 to TRBJ2-2; 9 bases are shared with TRBD2. Sequenced material: PBMCs. The TCR was taken from a young man in good health and CMV-seronegative. The CDR3 bases are TGCGCCAGCAGCTCGGCGGGGGGGCCCGGGGAGCTGTTTTTT. It yields the protein CASSSAGGPGELFF.